The source of this TCR beta chain is a study of cytomegalovirus exposure and HLA in healthy donors. The PCR contained 60 Vbeta and 13 Jbeta primers. The protocol was immunoSEQ multiplex PCR, while the TCRdb copy is restricted to in-frame clones and leaves out a portion. Of some 130,000 clones listed, around 84% are singletons. Notes on this clone: Its antigen is currently unknown.

Study results and caveats: Because they were indistinguishable, some V segments, including TRBV6-2 and TRBV6-3, were excluded. Earlier analysis found most TCR beta V segments productive about 87% or about 30% of the time.

This CDR3 is built from 13 residues. Looked up from germline, CDR1 is SGHDN and CDR2 is FVKESK. V was shortened by 6 bases and J by 8 bases, with 16 bases between the two germline ends. The receptor was isolated from a woman younger than 45 in good health and CMV-seropositive. The sequenced sample was PBMCs. The chain uses TRBV14 and TRBJ1-2; D is unclear. Written as DNA, the CDR3 is TGTGCCAGCAGACAACCGGGAAAAGAAGGCTACACCTTC. It yields the protein CASRQPGKEGYTF. Drawing the rest from reference TRBV14 and TRBJ1-2, the complete variable domain is EAGVTQFPSHSVIEKGQTVTLRCDPISGHDNLYWYRRVMGKEIKFLLHFVKESKQDESGMPNNRFLAERTGGTYSTLKVQPAELEDSGVYFCASRQPGKEGYTFGSGTRLTVV.